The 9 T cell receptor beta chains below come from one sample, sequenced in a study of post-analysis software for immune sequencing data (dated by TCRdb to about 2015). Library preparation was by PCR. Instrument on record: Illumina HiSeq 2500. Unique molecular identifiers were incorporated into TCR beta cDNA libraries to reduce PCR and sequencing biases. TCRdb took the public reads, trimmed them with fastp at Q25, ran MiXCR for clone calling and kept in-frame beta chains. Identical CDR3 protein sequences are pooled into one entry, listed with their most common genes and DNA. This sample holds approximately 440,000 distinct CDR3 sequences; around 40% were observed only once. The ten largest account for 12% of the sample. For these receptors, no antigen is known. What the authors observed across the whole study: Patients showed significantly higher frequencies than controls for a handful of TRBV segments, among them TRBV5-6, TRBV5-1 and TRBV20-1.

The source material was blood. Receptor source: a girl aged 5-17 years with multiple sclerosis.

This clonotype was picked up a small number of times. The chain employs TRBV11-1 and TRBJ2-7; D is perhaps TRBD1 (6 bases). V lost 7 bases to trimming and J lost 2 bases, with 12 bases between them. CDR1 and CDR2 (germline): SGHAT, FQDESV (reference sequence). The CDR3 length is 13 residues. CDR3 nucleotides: TGTGCCAGCAACCCGGACAGAGCCTACGAGCAGTACTTC. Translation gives CASNPDRAYEQYF.

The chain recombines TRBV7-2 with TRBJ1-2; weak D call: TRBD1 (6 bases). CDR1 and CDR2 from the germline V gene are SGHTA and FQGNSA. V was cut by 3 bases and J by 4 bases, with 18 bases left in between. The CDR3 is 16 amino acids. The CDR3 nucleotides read TGTGCCAGCAGCTTTAAGGGTCCCGGGACAACCTATGGCTACACCTTC. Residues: CASSFKGPGTTYGYTF.

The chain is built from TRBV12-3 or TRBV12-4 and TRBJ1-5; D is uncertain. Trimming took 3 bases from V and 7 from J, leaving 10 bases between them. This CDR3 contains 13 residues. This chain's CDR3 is CASSFGSEQPQHF. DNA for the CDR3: TGTGCCAGCAGTTTCGGGTCGGAACAGCCCCAGCATTTT.

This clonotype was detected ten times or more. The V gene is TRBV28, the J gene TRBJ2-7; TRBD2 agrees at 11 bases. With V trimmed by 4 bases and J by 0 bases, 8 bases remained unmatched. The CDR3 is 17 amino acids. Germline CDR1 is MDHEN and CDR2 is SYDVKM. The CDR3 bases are TGTGCCAGCAGTTCCCCTTTTACTAGCGGGAGCTCCTACGAGCAGTACTTC. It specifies CASSSPFTSGSSYEQYF.

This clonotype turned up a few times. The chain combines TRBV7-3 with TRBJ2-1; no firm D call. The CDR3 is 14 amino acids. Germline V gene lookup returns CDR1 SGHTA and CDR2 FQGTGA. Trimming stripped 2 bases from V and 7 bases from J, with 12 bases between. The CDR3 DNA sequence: TGTGCCAGCAGCTTAGACCGCTATAGTAATGAGCAGTTCTTC. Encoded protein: CASSLDRYSNEQFF.

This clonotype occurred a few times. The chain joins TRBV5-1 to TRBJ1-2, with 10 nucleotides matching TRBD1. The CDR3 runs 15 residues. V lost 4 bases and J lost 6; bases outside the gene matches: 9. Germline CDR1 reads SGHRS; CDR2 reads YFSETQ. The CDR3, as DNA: TGCGCCAGCAGCCCTGACAGGGGGCTCGGAGATGGCTACACCTTC. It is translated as CASSPDRGLGDGYTF.

Here the CDR3 reads CASSEDRMSSYEQYF. DNA of the CDR3: TGTGCCAGCTCAGAGGACAGGATGAGCTCCTACGAGCAGTACTTC. The chain is built from TRBV18 and TRBJ2-7, with TRBD1 matching over 7 bases. CDR1 is KGHSH, CDR2 LQKENI, per germline. The CDR3 is made up of 15 amino acids. V lost 5 bases to trimming and J lost 0 bases; unmatched junction nucleotides: 7.

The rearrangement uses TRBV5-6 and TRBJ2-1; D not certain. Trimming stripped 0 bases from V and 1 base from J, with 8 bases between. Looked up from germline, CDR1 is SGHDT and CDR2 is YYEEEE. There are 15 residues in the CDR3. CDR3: CASSLGGKSYNEQFF. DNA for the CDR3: TGTGCCAGCAGCTTGGGCGGCAAATCCTACAATGAGCAGTTCTTC.

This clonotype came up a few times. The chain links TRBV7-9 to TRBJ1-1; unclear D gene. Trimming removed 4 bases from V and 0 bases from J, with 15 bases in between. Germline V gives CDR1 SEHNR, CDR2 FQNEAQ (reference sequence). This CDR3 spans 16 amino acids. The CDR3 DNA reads TGTGCCAGCAGCTCGAAGGCTAGGGCATTGAACACTGAAGCTTTCTTT. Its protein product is CASSSKARALNTEAFF.